Listed below are T cell receptor beta chains from one sample, sequenced in a study of cytomegalovirus exposure and HLA in healthy donors. Some clones are missing from TCRdb's copy, which holds only in-frame ones; the method was immunoSEQ multiplex PCR. The data contain some 170,000 clones, roughly 80% of them singletons. The specimen sequenced was PBMCs. These receptors all come from a woman in her 30s in good health and CMV-seropositive. The CDR3 runs from the conserved cysteine through the conserved F or W. Each record gives: D gene, clone size, J gene, V gene, CDR3 protein, CDR3 DNA. The D gene is left open where the match is weak. Only some rows state a clone size, as once, few, many or a class for expanded clones.

D gene: .
clone size: once
J gene: TRBJ1-2
V gene: TRBV5-1
CDR3 protein: CASSPQGLDGYTF
CDR3 DNA: TGCGCCAGCAGTCCACAGGGCTTGGATGGCTACACCTTC

D gene: TRBD2
clone size: .
J gene: TRBJ2-1
V gene: TRBV5-1
CDR3 protein: CASSNRTSGRLNEQFF
CDR3 DNA: TGCGCCAGCAGCAATCGGACTAGCGGACGCTTGAATGAGCAGTTCTTC

D gene: TRBD1
clone size: once
J gene: TRBJ2-1
V gene: TRBV2
CDR3 protein: CASRRTGITYNEQFF
CDR3 DNA: TGTGCCAGCAGGAGGACAGGGATTACCTACAATGAGCAGTTCTTC

D gene: .
clone size: .
J gene: TRBJ2-7
V gene: TRBV5-4
CDR3 protein: CASSNRQESEQYF
CDR3 DNA: TGTGCCAGCAGCAACCGACAGGAAAGCGAGCAGTACTTC

D gene: TRBD1
clone size: .
J gene: TRBJ2-2
V gene: TRBV27
CDR3 protein: CASIDRGRLANTGELFF
CDR3 DNA: TGTGCCAGCATCGACAGGGGGCGGTTGGCGAACACCGGGGAGCTGTTTTTT

D gene: .
clone size: .
J gene: TRBJ1-2
V gene: TRBV18
CDR3 protein: CASSPPGFYGYTF
CDR3 DNA: TGTGCCAGCTCACCCCCAGGGTTCTATGGCTACACCTTC

D gene: TRBD1
clone size: .
J gene: TRBJ1-5
V gene: TRBV5-6
CDR3 protein: CASSRDRAGNQPQHF
CDR3 DNA: TGTGCCAGCAGCCGTGACAGGGCGGGGAATCAGCCCCAGCATTTT

D gene: .
clone size: once
J gene: TRBJ1-6
V gene: TRBV5-1
CDR3 protein: CASSFQKREANSPLHF
CDR3 DNA: TGCGCCAGCAGCTTTCAAAAGAGGGAGGCAAATTCACCCCTCCACTTT

D gene: TRBD1
clone size: .
J gene: TRBJ1-2
V gene: TRBV14
CDR3 protein: CASSQERQGYGYTF
CDR3 DNA: TGTGCCAGCAGCCAAGAGAGACAGGGGTATGGCTACACCTTC

D gene: .
clone size: few
J gene: TRBJ2-1
V gene: TRBV6-4
CDR3 protein: CASSDLKGGGNEQFF
CDR3 DNA: TGTGCCAGCAGTGACTTAAAGGGGGGGGGCAATGAGCAGTTCTTC

D gene: TRBD2
clone size: .
J gene: TRBJ2-3
V gene: TRBV4-2
CDR3 protein: CASSQLGLAGTGGDTQYF
CDR3 DNA: TGTGCCAGCAGCCAACTCGGACTAGCGGGGACTGGGGGGGATACGCAGTATTTT

D gene: TRBD1
clone size: .
J gene: TRBJ1-6
V gene: TRBV30
CDR3 protein: CAWSPTGVLYNSPLHF
CDR3 DNA: TGTGCCTGGAGTCCTACAGGGGTCCTCTATAATTCACCCCTCCACTTT

D gene: TRBD2
clone size: .
J gene: TRBJ2-1
V gene: TRBV5-4
CDR3 protein: CASSFPGGNEQFF
CDR3 DNA: TGTGCCAGCAGCTTCCCGGGGGGGAATGAGCAGTTCTTC

D gene: TRBD1
clone size: .
J gene: TRBJ1-2
V gene: TRBV6-1
CDR3 protein: CASSNRGEGYTF
CDR3 DNA: TGTGCCAGCAGCAACAGGGGAGAAGGCTACACCTTC

D gene: TRBD1
clone size: .
J gene: TRBJ2-7
V gene: TRBV19
CDR3 protein: CASSPTDRRPYEQYF
CDR3 DNA: TGTGCCAGTAGCCCCACGGACAGGCGGCCCTACGAGCAGTACTTC

D gene: .
clone size: .
J gene: TRBJ2-3
V gene: TRBV6-1
CDR3 protein: CASSELWGGGTDTQYF
CDR3 DNA: TGTGCCAGCAGTGAACTATGGGGGGGCGGCACAGATACGCAGTATTTT

D gene: TRBD1
clone size: medium-sized
J gene: TRBJ2-5
V gene: TRBV7-3
CDR3 protein: CASSFTGGQETQYF
CDR3 DNA: TGTGCCAGCAGCTTTACAGGGGGCCAAGAGACCCAGTACTTC

D gene: .
clone size: once
J gene: TRBJ1-1
V gene: TRBV5-1
CDR3 protein: CASSLGQMNTEAFF
CDR3 DNA: TGCGCCAGCAGCTTGGGACAGATGAACACTGAAGCTTTCTTT

D gene: .
clone size: .
J gene: TRBJ2-1
V gene: TRBV9
CDR3 protein: CASSVGRAWGDEQFF
CDR3 DNA: TGTGCCAGCAGCGTAGGTAGGGCCTGGGGGGATGAGCAGTTCTTC

D gene: TRBD1
clone size: .
J gene: TRBJ1-1
V gene: TRBV11-2
CDR3 protein: CASSWGGGQNTGAFF
CDR3 DNA: TGTGCCAGCAGCTGGGGTGGGGGACAGAACACTGGAGCTTTCTTT

D gene: .
clone size: .
J gene: TRBJ2-5
V gene: TRBV28
CDR3 protein: CASSLTGRSWGAQYF
CDR3 DNA: TGTGCCAGCAGTTTAACCGGGCGCTCTTGGGGGGCCCAGTACTTC

D gene: TRBD1
clone size: once
J gene: TRBJ1-1
V gene: TRBV6-1
CDR3 protein: CASSDRGRGGTEAFF
CDR3 DNA: TGTGCCAGCAGTGACAGGGGGCGAGGAGGCACTGAAGCTTTCTTT

D gene: .
clone size: .
J gene: TRBJ1-2
V gene: TRBV10-3
CDR3 protein: CAISEGAGITF
CDR3 DNA: TGTGCCATCAGTGAGGGGGCGGGAATCACCTTC

D gene: TRBD1
clone size: few
J gene: TRBJ2-4
V gene: TRBV10-2
CDR3 protein: CASGGQTKNIQYF
CDR3 DNA: TGCGCCAGCGGGGGACAGACCAAAAACATTCAGTACTTC

D gene: .
clone size: .
J gene: TRBJ1-2
V gene: TRBV6-5
CDR3 protein: CASSTGGARGYTF
CDR3 DNA: TGTGCCAGCAGTACCGGGGGGGCGCGTGGCTACACCTTC

D gene: TRBD1
clone size: .
J gene: TRBJ1-3
V gene: TRBV27
CDR3 protein: CASSPTGARNTIYF
CDR3 DNA: TGTGCCAGCAGCCCCACAGGGGCGAGAAACACCATATATTTT

D gene: TRBD2
clone size: .
J gene: TRBJ2-1
V gene: TRBV9
CDR3 protein: CASSVTSGPHNEQFF
CDR3 DNA: TGTGCCAGCAGCGTGACTAGCGGCCCCCACAATGAGCAGTTCTTC

D gene: TRBD2
clone size: few
J gene: TRBJ2-7
V gene: TRBV4-1
CDR3 protein: CASSQDPSGGDVSYEQYF
CDR3 DNA: TGCGCCAGCAGCCAAGATCCTAGCGGGGGGGACGTATCTTACGAGCAGTACTTC

D gene: .
clone size: .
J gene: TRBJ1-1
V gene: TRBV9
CDR3 protein: CASDRGVRGGNTEAFF
CDR3 DNA: TGTGCCAGCGATCGAGGTGTAAGGGGAGGAAACACTGAAGCTTTCTTT

D gene: TRBD1
clone size: .
J gene: TRBJ1-1
V gene: TRBV4-1
CDR3 protein: CASSQAGQGFTEAFF
CDR3 DNA: TGCGCCAGCAGCCAGGCTGGACAGGGTTTCACTGAAGCTTTCTTT

D gene: .
clone size: .
J gene: TRBJ2-7
V gene: TRBV11-2
CDR3 protein: CASSLDRRRISYEQYF
CDR3 DNA: TGTGCCAGCAGCTTAGATCGGAGACGGATCTCCTACGAGCAGTACTTC

D gene: .
clone size: .
J gene: TRBJ2-5
V gene: TRBV21-1
CDR3 protein: CASSKFEMGPQETQYF
CDR3 DNA: TGTGCCAGCAGCAAATTTGAGATGGGGCCCCAAGAGACCCAGTACTTC

D gene: TRBD1
clone size: few
J gene: TRBJ2-7
V gene: TRBV5-1
CDR3 protein: CASSSGTGEYF
CDR3 DNA: TGCGCCAGCAGCTCCGGGACAGGGGAATACTTC

D gene: .
clone size: .
J gene: TRBJ1-1
V gene: TRBV11-2
CDR3 protein: CASSPLRPGPLNTEAFF
CDR3 DNA: TGTGCCAGCAGCCCCCTCAGACCAGGCCCACTGAACACTGAAGCTTTCTTT

D gene: TRBD2
clone size: .
J gene: TRBJ2-3
V gene: TRBV4-3
CDR3 protein: CASSPNPTSGYTDTQYF
CDR3 DNA: TGCGCCAGCAGCCCTAATCCGACTAGCGGTTACACAGATACGCAGTATTTT

D gene: TRBD2
clone size: .
J gene: TRBJ2-1
V gene: TRBV27
CDR3 protein: CASKWGLAAYNEQFF
CDR3 DNA: TGTGCCAGCAAGTGGGGACTAGCGGCTTACAATGAGCAGTTCTTC

D gene: TRBD1
clone size: .
J gene: TRBJ1-2
V gene: TRBV9
CDR3 protein: CASSHPRDSGGYTF
CDR3 DNA: TGTGCCAGCAGCCACCCCAGGGACAGCGGCGGCTACACCTTC

D gene: .
clone size: .
J gene: TRBJ1-2
V gene: TRBV29-1
CDR3 protein: CSVNKGNYGYTF
CDR3 DNA: TGCAGCGTTAATAAGGGGAACTATGGTTACACCTTC

D gene: TRBD1
clone size: .
J gene: TRBJ2-7
V gene: TRBV5-1
CDR3 protein: CASSQGTESSYEQYF
CDR3 DNA: TGCGCCAGCAGCCAAGGGACAGAAAGCTCCTACGAGCAGTACTTC

D gene: .
clone size: .
J gene: TRBJ2-1
V gene: TRBV20-1
CDR3 protein: CSAKNNEQFF
CDR3 DNA: TGCAGTGCCAAAAACAATGAGCAGTTCTTC

D gene: .
clone size: .
J gene: TRBJ1-1
V gene: TRBV5-1
CDR3 protein: CASSAQRNTEAFF
CDR3 DNA: TGCGCCAGCAGCGCTCAGCGGAACACTGAAGCTTTCTTT

D gene: .
clone size: .
J gene: TRBJ1-3
V gene: TRBV7-2
CDR3 protein: CASSFGQAGNTIYF
CDR3 DNA: TGTGCCAGCAGCTTTGGGCAGGCTGGAAACACCATATATTTT

D gene: .
clone size: few
J gene: TRBJ2-7
V gene: TRBV6-5
CDR3 protein: CASSYVWGGRYEQYF
CDR3 DNA: TGTGCCAGCAGTTACGTTTGGGGGGGCAGATACGAGCAGTACTTC

D gene: TRBD1
clone size: .
J gene: TRBJ1-3
V gene: TRBV7-3
CDR3 protein: CASSPGQGVSGNTIYF
CDR3 DNA: TGTGCCAGCAGCCCGGGACAGGGAGTGTCCGGAAACACCATATATTTT

D gene: .
clone size: once
J gene: TRBJ2-7
V gene: TRBV28
CDR3 protein: CASSRTGRDYEQYF
CDR3 DNA: TGTGCCAGCAGTCGGACAGGGAGGGATTACGAGCAGTACTTC

D gene: TRBD1
clone size: .
J gene: TRBJ1-2
V gene: TRBV27
CDR3 protein: CASSPRDRGQAGYTF
CDR3 DNA: TGTGCCAGCAGTCCACGGGACAGGGGGCAGGCTGGCTACACCTTC

D gene: .
clone size: .
J gene: TRBJ1-5
V gene: TRBV5-4
CDR3 protein: CASSSVRGAAQHF
CDR3 DNA: TGCGCCAGCAGCTCCGTACGGGGGGCGGCCCAGCATTTT

D gene: TRBD2
clone size: .
J gene: TRBJ2-1
V gene: TRBV7-2
CDR3 protein: CASSPSWQRGENEQFF
CDR3 DNA: TGTGCCAGCAGCCCTTCCTGGCAGCGGGGGGAGAATGAGCAGTTCTTC